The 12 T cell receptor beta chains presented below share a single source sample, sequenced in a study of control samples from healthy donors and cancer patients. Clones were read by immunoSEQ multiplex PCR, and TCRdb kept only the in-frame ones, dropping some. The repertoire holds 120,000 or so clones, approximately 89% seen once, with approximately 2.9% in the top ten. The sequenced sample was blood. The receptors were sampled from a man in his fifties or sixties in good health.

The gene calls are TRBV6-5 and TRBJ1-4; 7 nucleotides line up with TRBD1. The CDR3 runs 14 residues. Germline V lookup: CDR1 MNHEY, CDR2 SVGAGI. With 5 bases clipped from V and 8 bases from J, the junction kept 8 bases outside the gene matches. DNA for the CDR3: TGTGCCAGCAGTCGACAGGGAGGCCGGGAAAAACTGTTTTTT. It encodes CASSRQGGREKLFF.

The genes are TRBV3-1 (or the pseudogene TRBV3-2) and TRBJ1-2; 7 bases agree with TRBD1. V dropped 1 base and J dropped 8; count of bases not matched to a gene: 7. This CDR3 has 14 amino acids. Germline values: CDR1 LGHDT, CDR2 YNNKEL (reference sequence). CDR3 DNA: TGTGCCAGCAGCCAAGTACGAACAGGGGTCGGCTACACCTTC. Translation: CASSQVRTGVGYTF.

The DNA of the CDR3 is TGTGCCAGCTCAACGACCTCAGGGGTCGGAGGCACAGATACGCAGTATTTT. This sequence encodes CASSTTSGVGGTDTQYF. This chain links TRBV18 with TRBJ2-3, with a weak D call TRBD1 (6 bases). This CDR3 region has 17 residues. Germline-derived CDR1 and CDR2 are KGHSH and LQKENI. V was trimmed by 5 bases and J by 1 base, leaving 19 bases between them.

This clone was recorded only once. The CDR3 DNA is TGTGCCAGCAGCCCACGACAGGCGCTGAACACTGAAGCTTTCTTT. Translated, it gives CASSPRQALNTEAFF. The genes are TRBV6-5 and TRBJ1-1, with D possibly TRBD1 on 6 matching bases. V was trimmed by 6 bases and J by 0 bases, leaving 14 bases between them. The CDR3 runs 15 residues. CDR1 MNHEY and CDR2 SVGAGI come from the germline V gene.

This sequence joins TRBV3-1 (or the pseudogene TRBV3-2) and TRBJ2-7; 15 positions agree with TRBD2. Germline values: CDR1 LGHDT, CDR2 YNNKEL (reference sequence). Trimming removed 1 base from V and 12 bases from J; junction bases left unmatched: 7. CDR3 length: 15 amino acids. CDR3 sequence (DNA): TGTGCCAGCAGCCAAGGGGGACTAGCGGGGGGCGCCCGGTACTTC. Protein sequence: CASSQGGLAGGARYF.

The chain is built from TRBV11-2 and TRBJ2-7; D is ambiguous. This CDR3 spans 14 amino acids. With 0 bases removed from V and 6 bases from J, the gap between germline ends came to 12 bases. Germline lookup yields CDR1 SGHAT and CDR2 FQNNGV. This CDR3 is CASSLDPGSPEQYF. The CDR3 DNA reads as TGTGCCAGCAGCTTAGATCCCGGCAGCCCCGAGCAGTACTTC.

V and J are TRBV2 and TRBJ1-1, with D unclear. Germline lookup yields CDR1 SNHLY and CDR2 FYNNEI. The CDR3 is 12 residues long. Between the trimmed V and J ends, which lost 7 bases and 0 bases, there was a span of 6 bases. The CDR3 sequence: CASNNLNTEAFF. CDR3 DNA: TGTGCCAGCAATAACCTGAACACTGAAGCTTTCTTT. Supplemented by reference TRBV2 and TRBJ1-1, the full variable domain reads EPEVTQTPSHQVTQMGQEVILRCVPISNHLYFYWYRQILGQKVEFLVSFYNNEISEKSEIFDDQFSVERPDGSNFTLKIRSTKLEDSAMYFCASNNLNTEAFFGQGTRLTVV.

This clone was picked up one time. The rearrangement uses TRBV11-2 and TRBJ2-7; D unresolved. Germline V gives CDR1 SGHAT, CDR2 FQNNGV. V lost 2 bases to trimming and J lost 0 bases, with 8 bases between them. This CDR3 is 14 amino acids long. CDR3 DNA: TGTGCCAGCAGCTTACGGGCTAACTCCTACGAGCAGTACTTC. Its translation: CASSLRANSYEQYF.

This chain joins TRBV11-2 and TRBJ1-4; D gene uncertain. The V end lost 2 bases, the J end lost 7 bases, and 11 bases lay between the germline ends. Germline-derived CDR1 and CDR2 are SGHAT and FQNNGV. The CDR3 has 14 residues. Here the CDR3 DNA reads TGTGCCAGCAGCTTATCCCCGAAGGGTGAAAAACTGTTTTTT. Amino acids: CASSLSPKGEKLFF. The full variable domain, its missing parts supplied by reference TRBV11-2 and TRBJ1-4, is EAGVAQSPRYKIIEKRQSVAFWCNPISGHATLYWYQQILGQGPKLLIQFQNNGVVDDSQLPKDRFSAERLKGVDSTLKIQPAKLEDSAVYLCASSLSPKGEKLFFGSGTQLSVL.

CDR3 nucleotide sequence: TGTGCCAGCAGCTCAGGGGGCGGGCGACGCACCGGGGAGCTGTTTTTT. This gives the protein CASSSGGGRRTGELFF. The chain links TRBV7-2 to TRBJ2-2, with 8 bases aligning to TRBD1. V was clipped by 4 bases and J by 4 bases; unmatched bases: 8. This CDR3 region has 16 residues. CDR1 and CDR2 (germline): SGHTA, FQGNSA.

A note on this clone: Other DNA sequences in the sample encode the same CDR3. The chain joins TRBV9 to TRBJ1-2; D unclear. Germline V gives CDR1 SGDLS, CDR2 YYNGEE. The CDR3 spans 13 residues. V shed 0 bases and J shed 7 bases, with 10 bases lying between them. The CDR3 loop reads CASSVDSLGGYTF. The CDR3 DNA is TGTGCCAGCAGCGTAGACAGTCTTGGTGGCTACACCTTC.

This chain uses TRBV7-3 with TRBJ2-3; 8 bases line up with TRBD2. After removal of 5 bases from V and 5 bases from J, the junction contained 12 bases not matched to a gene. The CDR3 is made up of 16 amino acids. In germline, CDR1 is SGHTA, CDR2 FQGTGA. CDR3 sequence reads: CASSPTGTRGGDTQYF. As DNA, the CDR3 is TGTGCCAGCAGCCCTACCGGGACTAGAGGCGGAGATACGCAGTATTTT.